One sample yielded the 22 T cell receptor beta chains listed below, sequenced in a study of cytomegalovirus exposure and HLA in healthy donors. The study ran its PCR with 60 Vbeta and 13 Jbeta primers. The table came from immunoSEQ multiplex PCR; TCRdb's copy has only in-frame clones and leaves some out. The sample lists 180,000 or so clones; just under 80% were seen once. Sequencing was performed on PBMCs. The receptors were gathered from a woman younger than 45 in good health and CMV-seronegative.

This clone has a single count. CDR3 nucleotide sequence: TGTGCCAGCAGTTTGGTTGCAGGGGTCAATGAGCAGTTCTTC. It specifies CASSLVAGVNEQFF. The rearrangement uses TRBV27 and TRBJ2-1, with D possibly matching TRBD1 (6 bases). The CDR3 contains 14 residues. The germline CDR1 and CDR2 sequences are MNHEY and SMNVEV (reference sequence). Trimming pared 3 bases from V and 6 bases from J, leaving 12 bases between.

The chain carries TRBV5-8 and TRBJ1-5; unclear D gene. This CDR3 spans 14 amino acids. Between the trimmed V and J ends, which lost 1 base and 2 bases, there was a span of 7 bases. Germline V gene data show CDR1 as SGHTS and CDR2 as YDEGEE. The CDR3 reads CASSLQLGNQPQHF. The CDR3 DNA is TGTGCCAGCAGCTTGCAACTTGGCAATCAGCCCCAGCATTTT. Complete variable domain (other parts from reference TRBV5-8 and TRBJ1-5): EAGVTQSPTHLIKTRGQQATLRCSPISGHTSVYWYQQALGLGLQFLLWYDEGEERNRGNFPPRFSGRQFPNYSSELNVNALELEDSALYLCASSLQLGNQPQHFGDGTRLSIL.

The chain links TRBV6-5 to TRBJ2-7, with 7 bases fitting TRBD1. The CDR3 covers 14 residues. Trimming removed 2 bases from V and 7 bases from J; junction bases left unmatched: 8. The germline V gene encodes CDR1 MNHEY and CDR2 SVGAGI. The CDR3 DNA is TGTGCCAGCAGTTACGGGACAGACTTTTGGGAGCAGTACTTC. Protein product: CASSYGTDFWEQYF.

The CDR3 loop is CASSPSLPATNEKLFF. The CDR3 coding sequence is TGTGCCAGCAGCCCCTCCCTACCTGCAACTAATGAAAAACTGTTTTTT. The chain has TRBV7-9 and TRBJ1-4, with D unclear. V dropped 5 bases and J dropped 0 bases, with 13 bases sitting between them. Germline CDR1 and CDR2: SEHNR and FQNEAQ (reference sequence). The CDR3 runs to 16 residues.

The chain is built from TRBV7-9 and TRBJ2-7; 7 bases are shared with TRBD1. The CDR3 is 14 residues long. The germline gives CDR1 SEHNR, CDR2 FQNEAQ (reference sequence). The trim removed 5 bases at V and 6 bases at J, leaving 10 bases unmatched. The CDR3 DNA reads TGTGCCAGCAGCACCGGGACAGTAACGGCCGAGCAGTACTTC. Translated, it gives CASSTGTVTAEQYF.

The CDR3, as DNA: TGTGCCAGCAGACAAGTGGGCAATCAGCCCCAGCATTTT. It translates to CASRQVGNQPQHF. The chain has TRBV21-1 and TRBJ1-5; TRBD1 is the table's D call, not checked against the DNA. TRBV21-1 is listed as a pseudogene. This CDR3 comprises 13 residues.

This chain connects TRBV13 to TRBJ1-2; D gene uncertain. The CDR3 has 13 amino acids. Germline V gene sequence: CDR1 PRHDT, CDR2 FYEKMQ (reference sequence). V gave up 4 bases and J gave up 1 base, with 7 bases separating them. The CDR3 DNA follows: TGTGCCAGCAGCTACACAGATAACTATGGCTACACCTTC. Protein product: CASSYTDNYGYTF.

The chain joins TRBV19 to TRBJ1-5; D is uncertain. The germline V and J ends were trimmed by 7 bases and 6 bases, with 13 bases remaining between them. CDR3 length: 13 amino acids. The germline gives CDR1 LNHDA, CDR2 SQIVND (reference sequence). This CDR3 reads CASTRVEGQPQHF. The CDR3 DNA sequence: TGTGCCAGTACTCGGGTTGAGGGTCAGCCCCAGCATTTT.

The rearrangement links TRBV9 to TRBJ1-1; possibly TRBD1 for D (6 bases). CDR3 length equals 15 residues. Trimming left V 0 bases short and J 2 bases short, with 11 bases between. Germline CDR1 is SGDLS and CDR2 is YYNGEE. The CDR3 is CASSVGLGQNTEAFF. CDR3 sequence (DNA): TGTGCCAGCAGCGTAGGACTGGGACAAAACACTGAAGCTTTCTTT.

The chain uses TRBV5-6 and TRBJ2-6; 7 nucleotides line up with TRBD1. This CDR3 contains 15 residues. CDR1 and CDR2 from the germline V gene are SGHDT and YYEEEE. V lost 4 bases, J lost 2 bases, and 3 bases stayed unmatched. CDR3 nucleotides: TGTGCCAGCAGCATAGGGGGCCCTGGGGCCAACGTCCTGACTTTC. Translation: CASSIGGPGANVLTF. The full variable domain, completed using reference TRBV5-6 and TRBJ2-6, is DAGVTQSPTHLIKTRGQQVTLRCSPKSGHDTVSWYQQALGQGPQFIFQYYEEEERQRGNFPDRFSGHQFPNYSSELNVNALLLGDSALYLCASSIGGPGANVLTFGAGSRLTVL.

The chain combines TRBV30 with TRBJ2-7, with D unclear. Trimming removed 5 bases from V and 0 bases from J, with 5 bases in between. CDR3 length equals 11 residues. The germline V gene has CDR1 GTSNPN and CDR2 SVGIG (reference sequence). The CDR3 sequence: CAWGHSYEQYF. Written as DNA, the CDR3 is TGTGCCTGGGGGCACTCCTACGAGCAGTACTTC.

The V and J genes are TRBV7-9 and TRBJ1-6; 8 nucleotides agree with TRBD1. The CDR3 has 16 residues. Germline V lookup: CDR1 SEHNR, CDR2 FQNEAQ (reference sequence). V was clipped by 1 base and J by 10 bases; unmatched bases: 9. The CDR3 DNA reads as TGTGCCAGCAGCTTAGTCGCCAGGGGGCGTAGATCACCCCTCCACTTT. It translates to CASSLVARGRRSPLHF.

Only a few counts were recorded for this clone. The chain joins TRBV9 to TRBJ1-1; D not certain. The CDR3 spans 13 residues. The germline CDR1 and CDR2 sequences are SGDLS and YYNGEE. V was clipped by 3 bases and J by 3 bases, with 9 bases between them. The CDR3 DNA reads TGTGCCAGCAGCGCTCGGGTGGACACTGAAGCTTTCTTT. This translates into CASSARVDTEAFF.

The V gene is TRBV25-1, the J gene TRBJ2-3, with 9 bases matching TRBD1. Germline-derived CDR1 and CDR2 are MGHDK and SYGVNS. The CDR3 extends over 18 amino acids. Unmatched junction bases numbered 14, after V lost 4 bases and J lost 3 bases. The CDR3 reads CASSASRDRVSMTDTQYF. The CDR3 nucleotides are TGTGCCAGCAGTGCGTCCCGGGACAGGGTATCGATGACAGATACGCAGTATTTT.

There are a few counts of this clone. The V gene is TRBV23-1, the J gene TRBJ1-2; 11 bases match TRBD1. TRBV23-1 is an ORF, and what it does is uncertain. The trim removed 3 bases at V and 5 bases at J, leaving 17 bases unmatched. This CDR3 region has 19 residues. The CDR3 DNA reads TGCGCCAGCAGTCATGCTCCCCCCCTAAGGACAGGGGGCGGGTATGGCTACACCTTC. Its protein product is CASSHAPPLRTGGGYGYTF.

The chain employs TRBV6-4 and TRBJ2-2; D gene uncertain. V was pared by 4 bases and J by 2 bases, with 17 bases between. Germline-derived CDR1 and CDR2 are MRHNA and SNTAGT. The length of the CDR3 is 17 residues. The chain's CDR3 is CASSAGLGSLNTGELFF. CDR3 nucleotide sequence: TGTGCCAGCAGTGCGGGTCTCGGCAGCCTTAACACCGGGGAGCTGTTTTTT.

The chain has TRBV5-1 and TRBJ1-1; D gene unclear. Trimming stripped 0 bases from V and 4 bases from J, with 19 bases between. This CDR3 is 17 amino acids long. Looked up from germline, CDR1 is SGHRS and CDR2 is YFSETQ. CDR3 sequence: CASSLDGIAVWSTEAFF. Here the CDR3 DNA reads TGCGCCAGCAGCTTGGACGGGATAGCGGTCTGGAGCACTGAAGCTTTCTTT.

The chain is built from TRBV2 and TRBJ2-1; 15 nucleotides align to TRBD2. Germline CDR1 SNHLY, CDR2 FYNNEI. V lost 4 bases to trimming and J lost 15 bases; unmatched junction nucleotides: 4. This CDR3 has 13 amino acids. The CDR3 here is CASSGGLAGGPFF. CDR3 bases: TGTGCCAGCAGTGGGGGACTAGCGGGGGGCCCGTTCTTC. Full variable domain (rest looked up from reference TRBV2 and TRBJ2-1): EPEVTQTPSHQVTQMGQEVILRCVPISNHLYFYWYRQILGQKVEFLVSFYNNEISEKSEIFDDQFSVERPDGSNFTLKIRSTKLEDSAMYFCASSGGLAGGPFFGPGTRLTVL.

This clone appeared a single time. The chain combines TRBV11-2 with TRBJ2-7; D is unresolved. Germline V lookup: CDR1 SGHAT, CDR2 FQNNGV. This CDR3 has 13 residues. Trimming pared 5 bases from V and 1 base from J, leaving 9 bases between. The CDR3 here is CASSHGSSYEQYF. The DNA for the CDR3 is TGTGCCAGCAGCCACGGGTCGTCCTACGAGCAGTACTTC.

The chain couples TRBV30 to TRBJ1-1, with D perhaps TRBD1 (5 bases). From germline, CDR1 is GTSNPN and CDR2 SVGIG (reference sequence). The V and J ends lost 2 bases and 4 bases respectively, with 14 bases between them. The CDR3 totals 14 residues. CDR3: CAWSHGQGTTEAFF. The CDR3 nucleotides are TGTGCCTGGAGTCACGGGCAGGGTACCACTGAAGCTTTCTTT.

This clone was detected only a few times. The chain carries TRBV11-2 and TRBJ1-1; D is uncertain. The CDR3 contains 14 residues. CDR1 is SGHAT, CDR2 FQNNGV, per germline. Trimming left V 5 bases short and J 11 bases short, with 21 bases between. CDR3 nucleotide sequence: TGTGCCAGCAGCCTCCAGGCCTCCAAGGACTTGGCTTTCTTT. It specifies CASSLQASKDLAFF.

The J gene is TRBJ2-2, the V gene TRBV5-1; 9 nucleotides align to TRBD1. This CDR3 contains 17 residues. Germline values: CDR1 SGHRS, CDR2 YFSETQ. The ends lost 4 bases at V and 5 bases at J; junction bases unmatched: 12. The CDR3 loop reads CASSPGTGRYGTGELFF. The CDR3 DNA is TGCGCCAGCAGCCCAGGGACAGGGAGGTACGGAACCGGGGAGCTGTTTTTT.